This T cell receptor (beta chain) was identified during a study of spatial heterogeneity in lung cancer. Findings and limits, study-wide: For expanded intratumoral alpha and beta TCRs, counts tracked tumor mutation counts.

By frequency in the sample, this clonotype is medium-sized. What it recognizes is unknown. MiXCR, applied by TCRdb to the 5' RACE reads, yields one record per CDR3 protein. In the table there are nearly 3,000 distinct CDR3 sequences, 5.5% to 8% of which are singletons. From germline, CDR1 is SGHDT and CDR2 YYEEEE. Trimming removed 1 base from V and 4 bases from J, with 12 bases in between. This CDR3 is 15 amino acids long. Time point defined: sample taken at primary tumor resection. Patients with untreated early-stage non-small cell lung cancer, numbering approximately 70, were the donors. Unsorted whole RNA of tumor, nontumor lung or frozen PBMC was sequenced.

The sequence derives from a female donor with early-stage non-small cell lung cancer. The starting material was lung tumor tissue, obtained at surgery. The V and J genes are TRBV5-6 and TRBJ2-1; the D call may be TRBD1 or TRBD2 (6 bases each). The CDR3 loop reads CASSLWGAAYNEQFF. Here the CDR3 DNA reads TGTGCCAGCAGCTTGTGGGGGGCCGCATACAATGAGCAGTTCTTC.